Given below is one T cell receptor (beta chain) in context. Its cognate antigen is unknown. ViraFEST expansion of antigen-specific CD4+ T cells with viral peptide pools preceded sequencing. With roughly 9 days of culture completed, CD4+ T cells were isolated. Vaccinated participants had no history of SARS-CoV-2 infection and tested negative for nucleocapsid antibodies. The sample originates from a study of vaccination effects on CD4 cells after COVID-19. Clones were sequenced by immunoSEQ multiplex PCR, and TCRdb holds only the in-frame ones, with some missing. The sample lists roughly 20,000 clones, about 63% occurring once. This CDR3 is 18 amino acids long.

Sequencing was performed on CD4+ T cells from PBMCs cultured with HCoV-NL63 spike peptides, taken before COVID-19 vaccination. The receptor comes from a human donor who received a COVID-19 vaccine. The chain links TRBV21-1 to TRBJ2-1; the table's D call, TRBD1, was not checked against the DNA. TRBV21-1 is an annotated pseudogene. This CDR3 reads CASSKSPWGLARYNEQFF. CDR3 nucleotides: TGTGCCAGCAGTAAATCTCCGTGGGGGCTCGCCAGATACAATGAGCAGTTCTTC.